This T cell receptor beta chain was found in a study of cytomegalovirus exposure and HLA in healthy donors. The wider study: Drawn from HLA-typed donors, tens of millions of unique TCRs were held in an early data release. Overall study findings and caveats: Under in vitro conditions, a few CMV-associated chains were confirmed as specific for CMV antigens.

V trimming: 5 bases; J trimming: 7 bases; junction bases outside the gene matches: 7. Germline V gene data show CDR1 as PRHDT and CDR2 as FYEKMQ (reference sequence). The CDR3 is 15 residues long. In the PCR, 60 Vbeta and 13 Jbeta primers were used. Original processing methods: In a later analysis, of 80 million to 90 million unique beta chains, about 12 million appeared in at least two donors. Profiling relied on immunoSEQ multiplex PCR, and the TCRdb table lists in-frame clones only, not all of them. Clone size and V and J calls were adopted from that table, with D and trimming inferred from the DNA. Here the sample spans about 130,000 clones, roughly 70% being singletons. On this clone: Antigen unknown.

This TCR was recovered from a man aged 35 to 55 in good health and CMV-seronegative. V gene TRBV13 combines with J gene TRBJ2-7, with 14 bases fitting TRBD2. The material sequenced was PBMCs. The CDR3 loop is CASSAGLAGVWEQYF. The CDR3 DNA is TGTGCCAGCAGCGCGGGACTAGCGGGAGTTTGGGAGCAGTACTTC.